Below, 19 T cell receptor beta chains from the same sample are listed, as sequenced in a study of blood T cell repertoires in COVID-19. Clones were sequenced by immunoSEQ multiplex PCR, and TCRdb holds only the in-frame ones, with some missing. The data show about 220,000 clones, 70% to 90% seen once. The sample consisted of peripheral blood. The receptors come from a human donor in a cohort sampled during active COVID-19.

This clone was detected only once. The chain links TRBV3-1 (or the pseudogene TRBV3-2) to TRBJ1-4; D possibly corresponds to TRBD1 (6 bases). V gave up 6 bases and J gave up 8 bases, with 13 bases separating them. Germline lookup yields CDR1 LGHDT and CDR2 YNNKEL (reference sequence). This CDR3 region has 13 residues. CDR3 protein: CASSSGTSEKLFF. For the CDR3, the DNA is TGTGCCAGCAGTTCTGGGACATCCGAAAAACTGTTTTTT.

The chain carries TRBV19 and TRBJ2-5; 7 bases map to TRBD1. V was pared by 3 bases and J by 3 bases, with 10 bases of the junction left unmatched. Germline V gene data show CDR1 as LNHDA and CDR2 as SQIVND (reference sequence). The CDR3 loop spans 16 amino acids. The CDR3 spells CASSIGWGTEKETQYF. The CDR3 nucleotides read TGTGCCAGTAGTATCGGATGGGGGACAGAGAAAGAGACCCAGTACTTC.

V usage is TRBV29-1 and J usage is TRBJ2-1, with D uncertain. This CDR3 has 11 residues. CDR1 is SQVTM and CDR2 is ANQGSEA in the germline V gene. V lost 6 bases to trimming and J lost 7 bases, with 10 bases between them. DNA for the CDR3: TGCAGCGTCAGTGTTTGGAATGAGCAGTTCTTC. Protein product: CSVSVWNEQFF.

The chain uses TRBV7-9 and TRBJ2-7; D unclear. Per the germline V gene, CDR1 is SEHNR and CDR2 is FQNEAQ (reference sequence). Trimming removed 2 bases at V and 3 bases at J, with 17 bases between. This CDR3 comprises 16 residues. This chain's CDR3 is CASSLLNSRANYEQYF. The CDR3 DNA follows: TGTGCCAGCAGCTTATTAAATAGTCGCGCGAACTACGAGCAGTACTTC.

V usage is TRBV5-1 and J usage is TRBJ1-2; the match to TRBD1 covers 9 bases. With V trimmed by 4 bases and J by 8 bases, 9 bases remained unmatched. The CDR3 loop spans 14 amino acids. The germline gives CDR1 SGHRS, CDR2 YFSETQ. In DNA, the CDR3 is TGCGCCAGCAGCACCCCCACAGGGGGCCGAGGCTACACCTTC. It yields the protein CASSTPTGGRGYTF. Combining the CDR3 with reference TRBV5-1 and TRBJ1-2 gives the whole variable domain KAGVTQTPRYLIKTRGQQVTLSCSPISGHRSVSWYQQTPGQGLQFLFEYFSETQRNKGNFPGRFSGRQFSNSRSEMNVSTLELGDSALYLCASSTPTGGRGYTFGSGTRLTVV.

The chain recombines TRBV11-1 with TRBJ2-7; 9 bases are shared with TRBD2. Germline V gene lookup returns CDR1 SGHAT and CDR2 FQDESV (reference sequence). This CDR3 spans 15 amino acids. V shed 5 bases, J shed 4 bases, and the junction held 9 bases outside the gene matches. The CDR3 DNA is TGTGCCAGCAGCCGGGGGACTAGCCGACTGTACGAGCAGTACTTC. Protein sequence: CASSRGTSRLYEQYF. Together with reference TRBV11-1 and TRBJ2-7, the CDR3 gives the full variable domain: EAEVAQSPRYKITEKSQAVAFWCDPISGHATLYWYRQILGQGPELLVQFQDESVVDDSQLPKDRFSAERLKGVDSTLKIQPAELGDSAMYLCASSRGTSRLYEQYFGPGTRLTVT.

This clone appeared once. This rearrangement joins TRBV10-3 to TRBJ2-1, with TRBD2 identical over 8 bases. Losses at the gene ends were 6 bases for V and 0 bases for J; bases not matched to a gene: 10. In germline, CDR1 is ENHRY, CDR2 SYGVKD. The CDR3 contains 17 residues. For the CDR3, the DNA is TGTGCCATCAGCCAACCTAGCGGGTCCTACTCCTACAATGAGCAGTTCTTC. As protein: CAISQPSGSYSYNEQFF.

J is TRBJ2-3 and V is TRBV10-1; D is possibly TRBD1 (5 bases). This CDR3 region has 15 residues. Germline CDR1 WNHNN, CDR2 SYGVQD (reference sequence). The V end lost 10 bases, the J end lost 0 bases, and 17 bases lay between the germline ends. The CDR3 DNA sequence: TGCGCCACCCTATTTCAGGGCCCTAGCACAGATACGCAGTATTTT. Translating it yields CATLFQGPSTDTQYF.

The rearrangement uses TRBV28 and TRBJ2-7; 8 bases align to TRBD1. Germline V gene sequence: CDR1 MDHEN, CDR2 SYDVKM. CDR3 length: 12 amino acids. V was clipped by 4 bases and J by 5 bases; unmatched bases: 1. CDR3 in amino acids: CASSYRGNEQYF. The CDR3 nucleotides are TGTGCCAGCAGTTACAGGGGGAACGAGCAGTACTTC. The full variable domain, its missing parts supplied by reference TRBV28 and TRBJ2-7, is DVKVTQSSRYLVKRTGEKVFLECVQDMDHENMFWYRQDPGLGLRLIYFSYDVKMKEKGDIPEGYSVSREKKERFSLILESASTNQTSMYLCASSYRGNEQYFGPGTRLTVT.

The rearrangement links TRBV10-3 to TRBJ2-7; D gene unclear. V lost 4 bases, J lost 5 bases, and 12 bases lay in between. Germline V gene data show CDR1 as ENHRY and CDR2 as SYGVKD. The CDR3 is made up of 13 amino acids. The CDR3 region is CAISGMTENEQYF. The CDR3 DNA follows: TGTGCCATCAGTGGAATGACGGAGAACGAGCAGTACTTC.

The rearrangement links TRBV5-1 to TRBJ2-7, with a weak D call TRBD2 (5 bases). Germline assignment: CDR1 SGHRS and CDR2 YFSETQ. The CDR3 has 12 residues. V lost 5 bases, J lost 4 bases, and 10 bases lay in between. This CDR3 reads CASRLSGYEQYF. The CDR3 coding sequence is TGCGCCAGCAGGCTGTCGGGGTACGAGCAGTACTTC.

Only a few counts were recorded for this clone. V usage is TRBV20-1 and J usage is TRBJ2-5, with D unclear. The CDR3 totals 12 residues. V shed 3 bases and J shed 3 bases, with 8 bases lying between them. From germline, CDR1 is DFQATT and CDR2 SNEGSKA (reference sequence). The CDR3 coding sequence is TGCAGTGCTAGTCGGCAGGAAGAGACCCAGTACTTC. The encoded protein is CSASRQEETQYF.

V is TRBV2 and J is TRBJ1-3, with D tentatively TRBD1 (5 bases). Germline CDR1 reads SNHLY; CDR2 reads FYNNEI. Trimming took 3 bases from V and 3 from J, leaving 12 bases between them. The CDR3 has 15 amino acids. The CDR3 loop is CASSERQTNGNTIYF. The CDR3 nucleotides are TGTGCCAGCAGTGAGAGACAGACCAATGGAAACACCATATATTTT.

In nucleotides, the CDR3 is TGTGCCAGCAGCTTGAGCCGGGGGGCGCAAAATTCACCCCTCCACTTT. Protein: CASSLSRGAQNSPLHF. The chain is built from TRBV5-8 and TRBJ1-6, with D possibly being TRBD1 (6 bases). Between the trimmed V and J ends, which lost 1 base and 7 bases, there was a span of 15 bases. Germline loops: CDR1 SGHTS, CDR2 YDEGEE. The CDR3 consists of 16 residues.

There are a few counts of this clone. The chain carries TRBV29-1 and TRBJ1-4; 8 nucleotides agree with TRBD1. Germline CDR1 SQVTM, CDR2 ANQGSEA. V lost 5 bases and J lost 5; bases outside the gene matches: 10. The CDR3 contains 15 residues. This CDR3 reads CSVRTGQARNEKLFF. CDR3 bases: TGCAGCGTTCGAACGGGACAGGCCCGGAATGAAAAACTGTTTTTT. Looking up the rest from reference TRBV29-1 and TRBJ1-4 gives the full variable domain: SAVISQKPSRDICQRGTSLTIQCQVDSQVTMMFWYRQQPGQSLTLIATANQGSEATYESGFVIDKFPISRPNLTFSTLTVSNMSPEDSSIYLCSVRTGQARNEKLFFGSGTQLSVL.

The chain has TRBV20-1 and TRBJ2-4, with a weak D call TRBD1 (5 bases). Germline CDR1 and CDR2: DFQATT and SNEGSKA (reference sequence). V shed 3 bases and J shed 5 bases, with 8 bases lying between them. The CDR3 is 12 residues long. Here the CDR3 reads CSASLGQNIQYF. The CDR3 DNA reads TGCAGTGCTAGTTTGGGGCAAAACATTCAGTACTTC.

Points on this clone: The same CDR3 is also encoded by other DNA sequences in this sample. V usage is TRBV27 and J usage is TRBJ1-5; a weak D match, TRBD1 (5 bases). The CDR3 extends over 13 amino acids. V was cut by 5 bases and J by 6 bases, with 11 bases left in between. CDR1 and CDR2 from the germline V gene are MNHEY and SMNVEV (reference sequence). This chain's CDR3 is CASSGGGGQPQHF. DNA for the CDR3: TGTGCCAGCAGTGGGGGGGGAGGTCAGCCCCAGCATTTT.

The gene calls are TRBV30 and TRBJ1-2; 8 bases fit TRBD1. V shed 0 bases and J 8 bases; nucleotides not matched to a gene: 8. Germline V lookup: CDR1 GTSNPN, CDR2 SVGIG (reference sequence). This CDR3 is 14 amino acids long. This chain's CDR3 is CAWSVLTGGQGYTF. Here the CDR3 DNA reads TGTGCCTGGAGTGTACTTACAGGGGGGCAGGGCTACACCTTC.

V is TRBV5-1 and J is TRBJ2-5; D is unresolved. Germline CDR1 reads SGHRS; CDR2 reads YFSETQ. The CDR3 totals 14 residues. With 2 bases removed from V and 1 base from J, the gap between germline ends came to 9 bases. CDR3 residues: CASSLTTVQETQYF. The CDR3 DNA reads TGCGCCAGCAGCTTAACTACCGTCCAAGAGACCCAGTACTTC.